These T cell receptor beta chains were read from a single sample in a study of beta chain features in type 1 diabetes. The protocol was immunoSEQ multiplex PCR, while the TCRdb copy is restricted to in-frame clones and leaves out a portion. Of 130,000 or so clones listed, around a sixth were seen once; the top ten hold 2% to 3%. Material: central memory CD4+ T cells from blood. The receptors shown here come from a young man with type 1 diabetes. Each CDR3 is given without its conserved first and last residue. Each record gives: J gene, V gene, CDR3 protein.

TRBJ1-1,TRBV2,ASSPVIFGGTEAF
TRBJ2-7,TRBV7-2,ASTPTGANHFSTYEQY
TRBJ2-3,TRBV4-2,ASSQDLLAGGSTDTQY
TRBJ2-1,TRBV11-1,ASSLMASGNNEQF
TRBJ2-1,TRBV30,AWSATGGGEQF
TRBJ1-2,TRBV10-3,AISESRYGYT
TRBJ2-3,TRBV7-2,ASRNTGTNTDTQY
TRBJ2-6,TRBV2,ASSPEASGANVLT
TRBJ2-5,TRBV5-4,ASSLTRQETQY
TRBJ2-7,TRBV6-6,ASSTPGDASYEQY
TRBJ2-2,TRBV4-1,ASSQDANTGELF
TRBJ1-2,TRBV28,ASSFRTGIYGYT
TRBJ2-7,TRBV25-1,ASSVGMASSYEQY
TRBJ2-3,TRBV29-1,SVDSSPTDTQY
TRBJ1-1,TRBV18,ASSSRGINTEAF
TRBJ2-7,TRBV6-1,ASSEASSGRFYEQY
TRBJ2-5,TRBV2,ASSTAQETQY
TRBJ2-1,TRBV7-9,ASSTRTGFNEQF
TRBJ1-2,TRBV29-1,SVDLTDRGYYGYT
TRBJ1-1,TRBV18,ASSPLAPAEEAF
TRBJ2-7,TRBV20-1,LGQGSYEQY
TRBJ1-5,TRBV27,ASRPTGNQPQH
TRBJ1-1,TRBV4-2,ASSLAPMNTEAF
TRBJ2-1,TRBV15,ATSRLLWDEQF